These T cell receptor beta chains were read from a single sample in a study of shared clonotypes between healthy human individuals. Libraries were prepared by immunoSEQ multiplex PCR; TCRdb keeps only in-frame clonotypes and omits some of them. The table shows more than 2 million clones, with approximately 92% occurring only once. Sequenced: naive CD8+ T cells from PBMCs. These receptors all come from a man aged 18-30 years in good health. Some clones in this sample may be carry-over from other donors' samples. The CDR3 runs from the conserved cysteine through the conserved F or W. D genes are given only for firm matches. Expanded clones get a size class; other rows say once, few or many, or leave the size out.

v_gene: TRBV6-5; d_gene: -; j_gene: TRBJ2-7; abundance: -; CDR3aa: CASADLGSYEQYF; CDR3nt: TGTGCCAGCGCAGACCTGGGCTCCTACGAGCAGTACTTC
v_gene: TRBV14; d_gene: TRBD2; j_gene: TRBJ2-7; abundance: -; CDR3aa: CASSPRTSGSRHEQYF; CDR3nt: TGTGCCAGCAGCCCGAGGACTAGCGGGAGTAGGCACGAGCAGTACTTC
v_gene: TRBV9; d_gene: TRBD2; j_gene: TRBJ2-1; abundance: -; CDR3aa: CASSIPDGGTRIDEQFF; CDR3nt: TGTGCCAGCAGCATTCCTGATGGGGGGACTAGAATTGATGAGCAGTTCTTC
v_gene: TRBV27; d_gene: -; j_gene: TRBJ1-1; abundance: -; CDR3aa: CASSLSRGAHTEAFF; CDR3nt: TGTGCCAGCAGTTTATCAAGGGGGGCTCACACTGAAGCTTTCTTT
v_gene: TRBV4-3; d_gene: -; j_gene: TRBJ2-7; abundance: -; CDR3aa: CASSQVPGPGYEQYF; CDR3nt: TGCGCCAGCAGCCAAGTCCCGGGCCCGGGGTACGAGCAGTACTTC
v_gene: TRBV28; d_gene: -; j_gene: TRBJ2-1; abundance: -; CDR3aa: CASSLWSQNNEQFF; CDR3nt: TGTGCCAGCAGTTTATGGTCCCAGAACAATGAGCAGTTCTTC
v_gene: TRBV19; d_gene: -; j_gene: TRBJ2-7; abundance: -; CDR3aa: CASSMIGGYEQYF; CDR3nt: TGTGCCAGTAGTATGATAGGGGGCTACGAGCAGTACTTC
v_gene: TRBV11-2; d_gene: -; j_gene: TRBJ2-5; abundance: -; CDR3aa: CASSLSWAGTQETQYF; CDR3nt: TGTGCCAGCAGCTTATCTTGGGCGGGAACCCAAGAGACCCAGTACTTC
v_gene: TRBV7-9; d_gene: -; j_gene: TRBJ1-1; abundance: -; CDR3aa: CASSSTMSTEAFF; CDR3nt: TGTGCCAGCAGCTCCACGATGAGCACTGAAGCTTTCTTT
v_gene: TRBV4-3; d_gene: -; j_gene: TRBJ2-4; abundance: -; CDR3aa: CASSQDGTAKNIQYF; CDR3nt: TGCGCCAGCAGCCAAGACGGGACCGCCAAAAACATTCAGTACTTC
v_gene: TRBV7-9; d_gene: TRBD2; j_gene: TRBJ2-1; abundance: once; CDR3aa: CASSPGTSGGTEQFF; CDR3nt: TGTGCCAGCAGCCCCGGGACTAGCGGGGGAACTGAGCAGTTCTTC
v_gene: TRBV5-4; d_gene: -; j_gene: TRBJ2-4; abundance: -; CDR3aa: CASSSPSAYTLAKNIQYF; CDR3nt: TGTGCCAGCAGCTCCCCATCGGCTTACACCCTAGCCAAAAACATTCAGTACTTC
v_gene: TRBV7-6; d_gene: -; j_gene: TRBJ1-4; abundance: -; CDR3aa: CASSVLATNEKLFF; CDR3nt: TGTGCCAGCAGCGTGTTGGCAACTAATGAAAAACTGTTTTTT
v_gene: TRBV7-9; d_gene: TRBD2; j_gene: TRBJ2-3; abundance: -; CDR3aa: CASSLAGITDTQYF; CDR3nt: TGTGCCAGCAGCCTAGCGGGGATAACAGATACGCAGTATTTT
v_gene: TRBV28; d_gene: -; j_gene: TRBJ2-1; abundance: few; CDR3aa: CASSLSPLNEQFF; CDR3nt: TGTGCCAGCAGTTTAAGTCCCCTCAATGAGCAGTTCTTC
v_gene: TRBV12-5; d_gene: TRBD1; j_gene: TRBJ2-5; abundance: -; CDR3aa: CASGLGRTGRFQETQYF; CDR3nt: TGTGCTAGTGGTTTGGGACGGACAGGGAGATTTCAAGAGACCCAGTACTTC
v_gene: TRBV4-1; d_gene: -; j_gene: TRBJ1-2; abundance: -; CDR3aa: CASSQRQITGTGGYTF; CDR3nt: TGCGCCAGCAGCCAACGCCAGATTACAGGGACGGGGGGCTACACCTTC
v_gene: TRBV5-1; d_gene: TRBD1; j_gene: TRBJ2-7; abundance: -; CDR3aa: CASSPTRGLYEQYF; CDR3nt: TGCGCCAGCAGCCCAACCAGGGGGCTCTACGAGCAGTACTTC
v_gene: TRBV27; d_gene: -; j_gene: TRBJ2-5; abundance: -; CDR3aa: CASSTLGGGVETQYF; CDR3nt: TGTGCCAGCAGCACCTTGGGGGGCGGAGTGGAGACCCAGTACTTC
v_gene: TRBV27; d_gene: -; j_gene: TRBJ1-1; abundance: -; CDR3aa: CASSFADENTEAFF; CDR3nt: TGTGCCAGCAGTTTCGCCGACGAGAACACTGAAGCTTTCTTT
v_gene: TRBV27; d_gene: -; j_gene: TRBJ1-1; abundance: -; CDR3aa: CASSPLWGGNTEAFF; CDR3nt: TGTGCCAGCAGTCCACTATGGGGGGGGAACACTGAAGCTTTCTTT
v_gene: TRBV5-6; d_gene: -; j_gene: TRBJ1-3; abundance: once; CDR3aa: CASSAMTGIAGNTIYF; CDR3nt: TGTGCCAGCAGCGCGATGACAGGTATTGCTGGAAACACCATATATTTT
v_gene: TRBV7-8; d_gene: -; j_gene: TRBJ2-1; abundance: -; CDR3aa: CASSSDPRVTVDEQFF; CDR3nt: TGTGCCAGCAGCTCGGACCCTCGGGTAACCGTAGATGAGCAGTTCTTC
v_gene: TRBV2; d_gene: -; j_gene: TRBJ2-3; abundance: -; CDR3aa: CASISPWETDTQYF; CDR3nt: TGTGCCAGCATCTCTCCCTGGGAAACAGATACGCAGTATTTT
v_gene: TRBV5-4; d_gene: TRBD2; j_gene: TRBJ2-2; abundance: -; CDR3aa: CASGLASNTGELFF; CDR3nt: TGTGCCAGCGGACTAGCGTCGAACACCGGGGAGCTGTTTTTT
v_gene: TRBV2; d_gene: -; j_gene: TRBJ1-1; abundance: -; CDR3aa: CASSDRWNTEAFF; CDR3nt: TGTGCCAGCAGTGACAGGTGGAACACTGAAGCTTTCTTT
v_gene: TRBV14; d_gene: -; j_gene: TRBJ1-1; abundance: few; CDR3aa: CASSYGGTEAFF; CDR3nt: TGTGCCAGCAGCTATGGGGGCACTGAAGCTTTCTTT
v_gene: TRBV4-2; d_gene: TRBD1; j_gene: TRBJ1-5; abundance: few; CDR3aa: CASSLNRGTQHF; CDR3nt: TGTGCCAGCAGCCTTAACAGGGGTACCCAGCATTTT
v_gene: TRBV7-2; d_gene: -; j_gene: TRBJ2-1; abundance: -; CDR3aa: CASSPGRSSYNEQFF; CDR3nt: TGTGCCAGCAGCCCGGGACGAAGCTCCTACAATGAGCAGTTCTTC
v_gene: TRBV27; d_gene: TRBD1; j_gene: TRBJ1-5; abundance: once; CDR3aa: CARGDRGLLQPQHF; CDR3nt: TGTGCCAGGGGTGACAGGGGGCTGTTACAGCCCCAGCATTTT
v_gene: TRBV4-3; d_gene: -; j_gene: TRBJ2-5; abundance: -; CDR3aa: CASSQGVGAETQYF; CDR3nt: TGCGCCAGCAGCCAAGGGGTGGGGGCAGAGACCCAGTACTTC
v_gene: TRBV12-5; d_gene: TRBD1; j_gene: TRBJ2-3; abundance: -; CDR3aa: CASGPGDRPMGVDTQYF; CDR3nt: TGTGCTAGTGGTCCGGGGGACAGGCCTATGGGGGTAGATACGCAGTATTTT
v_gene: TRBV14; d_gene: -; j_gene: TRBJ2-7; abundance: -; CDR3aa: CASSPSRSSYEQYF; CDR3nt: TGTGCCAGCAGCCCCTCGCGTAGTTCCTACGAGCAGTACTTC
v_gene: TRBV27; d_gene: TRBD2; j_gene: TRBJ2-2; abundance: once; CDR3aa: CASRLLAGMNTGELFF; CDR3nt: TGTGCCAGCAGGTTACTAGCGGGTATGAACACCGGGGAGCTGTTTTTT
v_gene: TRBV7-8; d_gene: -; j_gene: TRBJ1-1; abundance: -; CDR3aa: CASSKLPGTVTEAFF; CDR3nt: TGTGCCAGCAGCAAACTACCAGGGACGGTTACTGAAGCTTTCTTT
v_gene: TRBV15; d_gene: -; j_gene: TRBJ1-2; abundance: -; CDR3aa: CATSRDKRETINYGYTF; CDR3nt: TGTGCCACCAGCAGAGATAAGAGGGAAACAATTAACTATGGCTACACCTTC
v_gene: TRBV5-6; d_gene: -; j_gene: TRBJ2-7; abundance: -; CDR3aa: CASSPEGRRYEQYF; CDR3nt: TGTGCCAGCAGCCCCGAAGGACGCAGGTACGAGCAGTACTTC